The sequence of this TCR beta chain was determined in a study of T cells in localized non-small cell lung cancer. Libraries were prepared by immunoSEQ multiplex PCR; TCRdb keeps only in-frame clonotypes and omits some of them. The profile shows 55,000 to 75,000 clones, roughly 92% of them singletons. V shed 1 base, J shed 4 bases, and the junction held 5 bases outside the gene matches. The germline gives CDR1 SGHVS, CDR2 FNYEAQ. This CDR3 has 16 residues. This TCR was sampled from a man aged 35-75 years with stage I lung adenocarcinoma. This sample comprised peripheral blood, obtained before any cancer treatment. The rearrangement links TRBV7-6 to TRBJ2-5; 11 bases agree with TRBD2. The CDR3 reads CASSLEVAGGGETQYF. The CDR3 DNA sequence: TGTGCCAGCAGCTTAGAAGTAGCGGGAGGGGGAGAGACCCAGTACTTC.